The rows below give T cell receptor beta chains drawn from one sample of a study of blood T cell repertoires in COVID-19. Generated by immunoSEQ multiplex PCR, the TCRdb table keeps only in-frame clones and is missing some. The table has about 210,000 clones, around four fifths seen once. The specimen sequenced was peripheral blood. The receptors were sampled from a man aged 55 to 69 with COVID-19, enrolled during active disease. CDR3s include the opening cysteine and the closing phenylalanine or tryptophan. A D gene is named only where the DNA matches it firmly. Rows give clone size only sometimes, using once, few, many, or a class for an expanded clone.

16	.	TRBV9	TRBJ1-1	.	CASSVGGGGLNTEAFF	TGTGCCAGCAGCGTAGGAGGGGGGGGCCTGAACACTGAAGCTTTCTTT
12	once	TRBV14	TRBJ1-1	.	CASSHLGAGAFF	TGTGCCAGCAGCCACTTAGGGGCTGGAGCTTTCTTT
13	.	TRBV6-5	TRBJ1-1	.	CASSSGVPTEAFF	TGTGCCAGCAGTTCAGGGGTCCCCACTGAAGCTTTCTTT
14	.	TRBV5-1	TRBJ2-7	TRBD1	CASSFRGQGYEQYF	TGCGCCAGCAGCTTCAGGGGACAGGGCTACGAGCAGTACTTC
16	.	TRBV7-9	TRBJ1-2	TRBD1	CASSLAMGTGGYGYTF	TGTGCCAGCAGCTTAGCCATGGGGACAGGGGGCTATGGCTACACCTTC
16	.	TRBV5-5	TRBJ2-2	.	CASSSSYRGDTGELFF	TGTGCCAGCAGCTCTTCTTACCGGGGAGACACCGGGGAGCTGTTTTTT
15	.	TRBV11-2	TRBJ1-6	.	CASSLERMGSSPLHF	TGTGCCAGCAGCTTAGAGCGGATGGGTAGCTCACCCCTCCACTTT
15	.	TRBV13	TRBJ2-7	.	CASSSSGAVTGEQYF	TGTGCCAGCAGCTCCTCTGGGGCGGTGACGGGCGAGCAGTACTTC
14	.	TRBV9	TRBJ1-1	.	CASSVAGQLTEAFF	TGTGCCAGCAGCGTAGCGGGTCAACTCACTGAAGCTTTCTTT
16	.	TRBV4-3	TRBJ2-2	.	CASSPLTEGSTGELFF	TGCGCCAGCAGCCCCCTGACAGAAGGAAGCACCGGGGAGCTGTTTTTT
14	.	TRBV28	TRBJ2-7	TRBD1	CASSSGQGPYEQYF	TGTGCCAGCAGCTCCGGACAGGGTCCCTACGAGCAGTACTTC
15	.	TRBV18	TRBJ1-2	TRBD1	CASSQGTGLNYGYTF	TGTGCCAGCTCACAAGGGACAGGCCTTAACTATGGCTACACCTTC
15	.	TRBV2	TRBJ1-4	TRBD1	CASRLQGGLGEKLFF	TGTGCCAGCAGATTACAGGGGGGGCTGGGTGAAAAACTGTTTTTT
15	.	TRBV3-1/TRBV3-2	TRBJ1-4	.	CASSQGFGGGEKLFF	TGTGCCAGCAGCCAAGGATTCGGGGGAGGAGAAAAACTGTTTTTT
11	once	TRBV3-1/TRBV3-2	TRBJ2-1	TRBD1	CASSQQGVEFF	TGTGCCAGCAGTCAACAGGGGGTAGAGTTCTTC
14	.	TRBV3-1/TRBV3-2	TRBJ1-2	TRBD1	CASSRRDSNYGYTF	TGTGCCAGCAGCCGCCGGGACAGCAACTATGGCTACACCTTC